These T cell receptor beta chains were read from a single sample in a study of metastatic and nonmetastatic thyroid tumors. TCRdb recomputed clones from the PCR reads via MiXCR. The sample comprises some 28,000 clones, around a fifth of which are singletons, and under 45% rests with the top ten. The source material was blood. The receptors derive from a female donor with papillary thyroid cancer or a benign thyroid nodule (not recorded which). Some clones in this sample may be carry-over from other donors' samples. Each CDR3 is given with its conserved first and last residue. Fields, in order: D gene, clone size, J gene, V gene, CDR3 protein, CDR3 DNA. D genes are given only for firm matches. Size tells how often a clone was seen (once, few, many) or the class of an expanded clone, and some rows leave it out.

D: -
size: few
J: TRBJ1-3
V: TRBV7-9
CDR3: CASSSTNTIYF
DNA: TGTGCCAGCAGCTCGACAAACACCATATATTTT

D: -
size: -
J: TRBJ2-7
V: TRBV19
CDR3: CASSIRSDMTYEQYF
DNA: TGTGCCAGTAGTATACGGTCGGACATGACCTACGAGCAGTACTTC

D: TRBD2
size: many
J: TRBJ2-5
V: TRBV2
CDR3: CASSSGLAGSGQETQYF
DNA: TGTGCCAGCAGTTCAGGACTAGCGGGATCCGGGCAAGAGACCCAGTACTTC

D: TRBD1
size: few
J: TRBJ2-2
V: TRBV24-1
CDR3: CATQGAGTGELFF
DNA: TGTGCCACACAGGGGGCTGGCACCGGGGAGCTGTTTTTT

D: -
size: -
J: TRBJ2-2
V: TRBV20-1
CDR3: CSAKSGARDTGELFF
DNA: TGCAGTGCTAAATCAGGGGCGCGGGACACCGGGGAGCTGTTTTTT

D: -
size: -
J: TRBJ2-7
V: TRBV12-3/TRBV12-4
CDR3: CASSSPRVSYEQYF
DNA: TGTGCCAGCAGTTCTCCCCGGGTCTCCTACGAGCAGTACTTC

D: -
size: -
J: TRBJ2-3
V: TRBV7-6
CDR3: CASSLNPDGTDTQYF
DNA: TGTGCCAGCAGCCTCAATCCGGACGGCACAGATACGCAGTATTTT

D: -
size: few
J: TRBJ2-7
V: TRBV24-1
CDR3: CASSYGPSEVYEQYF
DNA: TGTGCCAGCAGTTATGGACCATCCGAGGTATACGAGCAGTACTTC

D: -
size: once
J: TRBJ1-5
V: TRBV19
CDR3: CASSLYRDTRINSNQPQHF
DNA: TGTGCCAGTAGTCTGTACCGGGACACAAGAATAAATAGCAATCAGCCCCAGCATTTT

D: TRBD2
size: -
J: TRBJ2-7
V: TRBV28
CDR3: CASTVGLAGGPNSYEQYF
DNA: TGTGCCAGCACCGTCGGACTGGCGGGAGGTCCCAACTCCTACGAGCAGTACTTC

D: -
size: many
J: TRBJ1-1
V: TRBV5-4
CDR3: CASSSGTPGGAFF
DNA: TGTGCCAGCAGCTCCGGGACCCCGGGAGGAGCTTTCTTT

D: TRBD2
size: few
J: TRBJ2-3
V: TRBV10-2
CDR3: CASTASGYTDTQYF
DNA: TGCGCCAGCACGGCTAGCGGCTACACAGATACGCAGTATTTT

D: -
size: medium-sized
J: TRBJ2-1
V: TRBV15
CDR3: CATSRGQGGHNEQFF
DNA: TGTGCCACCAGCAGAGGTCAGGGGGGACACAATGAGCAGTTCTTC

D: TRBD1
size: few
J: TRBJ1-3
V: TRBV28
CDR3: CASSAGTGSGNTIYF
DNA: TGTGCCAGCAGTGCCGGGACAGGTTCTGGAAACACCATATATTTT

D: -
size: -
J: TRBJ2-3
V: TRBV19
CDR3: CASSIRQGGETDTQYF
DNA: TGTGCCAGTAGTATCAGACAAGGAGGGGAGACAGATACGCAGTATTTT

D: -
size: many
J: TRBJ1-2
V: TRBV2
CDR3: CASSKGAYGYTF
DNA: TGTGCCAGCAGTAAAGGGGCCTATGGCTACACCTTC

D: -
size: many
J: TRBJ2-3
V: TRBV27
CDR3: CASSATGTSTDTQYF
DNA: TGTGCCAGCAGCGCAACCGGGACTAGCACAGATACGCAGTATTTT

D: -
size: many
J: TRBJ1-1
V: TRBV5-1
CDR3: CASSLAPGQNTEAFF
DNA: TGCGCCAGCAGCTTGGCTCCGGGACAGAACACTGAAGCTTTCTTT

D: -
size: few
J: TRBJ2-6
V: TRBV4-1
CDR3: CASSQEAVWISGANVLTF
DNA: TGCGCCAGCAGCCAAGAGGCCGTATGGATCTCTGGGGCCAACGTCCTGACTTTC

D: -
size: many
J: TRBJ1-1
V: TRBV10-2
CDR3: CASRRRENTEAFF
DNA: TGCGCCAGCAGGAGGAGGGAGAACACTGAAGCTTTCTTT

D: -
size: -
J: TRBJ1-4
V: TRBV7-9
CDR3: CASSFRDEREKLFF
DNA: TGTGCCAGCAGCTTTCGGGATGAAAGAGAAAAACTGTTTTTT

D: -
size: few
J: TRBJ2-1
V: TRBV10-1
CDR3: CASSEQGSANEQFF
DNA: TGCGCCAGCAGTGAGCAAGGGTCCGCCAATGAGCAGTTCTTC

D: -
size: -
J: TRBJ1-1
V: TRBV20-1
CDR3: CSARDPRRGNTEAFF
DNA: TGCAGTGCTAGAGATCCGCGAAGGGGCAACACTGAAGCTTTCTTT

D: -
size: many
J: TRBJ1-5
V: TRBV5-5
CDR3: CASSPGSSYQPQHF
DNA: TGTGCCAGCAGCCCGGGCAGTTCCTACCAGCCCCAGCATTTT

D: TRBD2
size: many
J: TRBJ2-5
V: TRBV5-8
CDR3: CASSGIAGGGETQYF
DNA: TGTGCCAGCAGCGGCATAGCGGGAGGGGGGGAGACCCAGTACTTC

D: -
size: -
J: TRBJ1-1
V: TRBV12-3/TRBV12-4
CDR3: CASSFGLSGNEAFF
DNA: TGTGCCAGCAGTTTTGGACTCTCGGGCAATGAAGCCTTCTTT

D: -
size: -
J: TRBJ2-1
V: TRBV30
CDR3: CAWTYNNEQFF
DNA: TGTGCCTGGACTTATAACAATGAGCAGTTCTTC

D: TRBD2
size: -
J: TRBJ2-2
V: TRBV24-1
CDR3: CATSDPTLAGGYTGELFF
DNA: TGTGCCACCAGTGACCCAACACTAGCGGGAGGGTACACCGGGGAGCTGTTTTTT

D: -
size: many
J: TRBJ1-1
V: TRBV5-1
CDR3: CASSLVGWATEAFF
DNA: TGCGCCAGCAGCTTGGTGGGTTGGGCCACTGAAGCTTTCTTT

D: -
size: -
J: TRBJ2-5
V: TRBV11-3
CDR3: CASSLRLKYQETQYF
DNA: TGTGCCAGCAGCTTACGACTGAAGTACCAAGAGACCCAGTACTTC

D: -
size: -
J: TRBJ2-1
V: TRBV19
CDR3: CASRVGSYLRTLYNEQFF
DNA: TGTGCCAGTAGGGTCGGGAGTTACCTCAGAACCCTCTACAATGAGCAGTTCTTC

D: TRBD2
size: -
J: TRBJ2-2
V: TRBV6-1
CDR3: CASTRGGSNTGELFF
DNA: TGTGCCAGCACCCGGGGAGGGTCGAACACCGGGGAGCTGTTTTTT

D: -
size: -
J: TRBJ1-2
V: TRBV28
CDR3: CASSFGIASDYTF
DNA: TGTGCCAGCAGCTTTGGGATTGCGAGTGACTACACCTTC

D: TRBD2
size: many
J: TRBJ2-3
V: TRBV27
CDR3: CASSKLAGGLNTQYF
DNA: TGTGCCAGCAGTAAACTAGCGGGGGGGCTGAATACGCAGTATTTT